The source of this TCR beta chain is a study of T cells in localized non-small cell lung cancer. Measured with immunoSEQ multiplex PCR; TCRdb has only the in-frame clones, and not every one. Of 2,500 to 3,500 clones listed, approximately 24% are singletons. CDR1 SGHNT and CDR2 YENEEA come from the germline V gene. The ends lost 5 bases at V and 8 bases at J; junction bases unmatched: 10. This CDR3 contains 15 residues. The receptor was derived from a male donor older than 55 with stage II lung adenocarcinoma. The source material was normal lung tissue next to the tumor, sampled before any cancer treatment. The rearrangement links TRBV11-3 to TRBJ2-1, with 9 bases identical to TRBD1. CDR3 in DNA: TGTGCCAGCAGCCCCACCGGACAGGGGTGGGATGAGCAGTTCTTC. It specifies CASSPTGQGWDEQFF.